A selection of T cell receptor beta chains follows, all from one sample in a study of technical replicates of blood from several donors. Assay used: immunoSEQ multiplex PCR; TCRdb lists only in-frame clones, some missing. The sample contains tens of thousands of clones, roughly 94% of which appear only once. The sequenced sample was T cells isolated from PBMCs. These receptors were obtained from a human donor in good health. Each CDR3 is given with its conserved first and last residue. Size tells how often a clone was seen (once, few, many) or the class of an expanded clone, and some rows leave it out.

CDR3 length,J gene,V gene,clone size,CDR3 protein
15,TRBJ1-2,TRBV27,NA,CASSFDPRGPYGYTF
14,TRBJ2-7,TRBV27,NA,CASSKSSSPYEQYF
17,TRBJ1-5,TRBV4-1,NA,CASSQGSAGVIGQPQHF
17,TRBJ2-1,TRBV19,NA,CASVPATGNKGYNEQFF
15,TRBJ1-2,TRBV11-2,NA,CASSLGIGSRNGYTF
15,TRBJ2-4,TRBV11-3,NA,CASSFTGTPKNIQYF
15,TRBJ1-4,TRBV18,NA,CASSPTQGRSEKLFF
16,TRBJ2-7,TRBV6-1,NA,CASSEQWDSAFYEQYF
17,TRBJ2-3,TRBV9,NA,CASSDDLAGGDTDTQYF
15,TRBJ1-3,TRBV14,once,CASSPGRTSGNTIYF
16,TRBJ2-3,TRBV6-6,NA,CASSYDRAGGTDTQYF
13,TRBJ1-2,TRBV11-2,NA,CASSLGGNYGYTF
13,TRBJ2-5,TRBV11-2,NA,CASRGGVQETQYF
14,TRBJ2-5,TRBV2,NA,CASGVRGLGETQYF
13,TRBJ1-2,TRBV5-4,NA,CASSFRSVDGYTF